These T cell receptor beta chains were read from a single sample in a study of regulatory T cells in long-lasting Graves disease. MiXCR, applied by TCRdb to the multiplex PCR reads, yields one record per CDR3 protein. Among hundreds of thousands of distinct CDR3 sequences listed, around 15% were seen once. These sequences were also reported in another study, on T cells in Graves' hyperthyroidism and ophthalmopathy.

The sequencing used peripheral blood mononuclear cells (PBMCs), collected at new diagnosis, from a patient treated with antithyroid drugs. All receptors derive from a woman aged 30 to 39 with Graves disease. The conserved cysteine and the conserved F or W are not part of the CDR3 here.

v_gene	len	j_gene	CDR3aa
TRBV6-1	13	TRBJ2-1	ASSEERNGYNEQF
TRBV28	12	TRBJ1-2	ASSPQGGGYGYT
TRBV5-8	12	TRBJ1-1	ASSFGGLETEAF
TRBV20-1	13	TRBJ1-5	SASNLGIGNQPQH
TRBV28	13	TRBJ2-7	ASSFAGEVTYGQY
TRBV29-1	11	.	SVWTGGRETQY
TRBV2	13	TRBJ2-3	ASSPQAGGADTQY
TRBV24-1	14	TRBJ2-1	ATSDSRTSGRNEQF
TRBV28	13	TRBJ2-7	ASSSQTGGSYEQY
TRBV30	13	TRBJ2-1	AWSVGGGPGNEQF
TRBV18	13	TRBJ2-3	ASSPPNLSTDTQY
TRBV28	14	TRBJ1-5	ASSFNVRGGNQPQH
TRBV5-1	12	TRBJ2-2	ASEKGGNTGELF
TRBV19	12	TRBJ1-4	AINNRGLNEKLF
TRBV3-1	18	TRBJ2-3	ASSQPGRTSGKPRTDTQY
TRBV20-1	15	TRBJ2-5	SASGLAGGGRRETQY
TRBV30	14	TRBJ1-5	AWSPLGGRGNQPQH
TRBV30	12	TRBJ1-5	AWSVTGGYQPQH
TRBV7-9	11	TRBJ1-2	ASSLTGDQGYT
TRBV4-1	16	TRBJ2-2	ASSHTRPGLADTGELF
TRBV5-6	12	TRBJ2-5	ASSWDHSQETQY
TRBV2	15	TRBJ1-5	ASSPYPRGAFAPAQH
TRBV3-1	13	TRBJ1-1	ASSGASPGNTEAF
TRBV20-1	13	TRBJ2-3	SAPRWAEGTDTQY
TRBV5-1	13	TRBJ1-6	ASSERGEYNSPLH